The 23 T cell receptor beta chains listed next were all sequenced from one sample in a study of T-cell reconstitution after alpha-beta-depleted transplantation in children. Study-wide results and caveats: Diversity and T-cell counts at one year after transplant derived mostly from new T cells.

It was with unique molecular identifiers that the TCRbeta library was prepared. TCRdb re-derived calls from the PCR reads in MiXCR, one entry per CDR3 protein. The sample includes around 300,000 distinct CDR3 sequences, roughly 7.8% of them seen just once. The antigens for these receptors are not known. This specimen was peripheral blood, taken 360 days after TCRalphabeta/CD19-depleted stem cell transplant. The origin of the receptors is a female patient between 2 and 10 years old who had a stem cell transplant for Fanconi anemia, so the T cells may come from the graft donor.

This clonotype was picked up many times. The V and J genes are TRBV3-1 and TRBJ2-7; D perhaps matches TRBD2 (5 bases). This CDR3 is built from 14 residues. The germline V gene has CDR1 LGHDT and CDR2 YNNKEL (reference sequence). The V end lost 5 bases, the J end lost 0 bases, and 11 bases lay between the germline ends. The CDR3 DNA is TGTGCCAGCAGCTCCCGGGGATACTCCTACGAGCAGTACTTC. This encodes CASSSRGYSYEQYF.

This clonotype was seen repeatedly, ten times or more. The CDR3 sequence is CASSYLEGNTEAFF. The CDR3, as DNA: TGTGCCAGCAGTTACCTGGAGGGTAACACTGAAGCTTTCTTT. The chain links TRBV6-5 to TRBJ1-1; the D is unclear. Trimming removed 2 bases at V and 2 bases at J, with 9 bases between. The CDR3 loop spans 14 amino acids. Germline V gene lookup returns CDR1 MNHEY and CDR2 SVGAGI.

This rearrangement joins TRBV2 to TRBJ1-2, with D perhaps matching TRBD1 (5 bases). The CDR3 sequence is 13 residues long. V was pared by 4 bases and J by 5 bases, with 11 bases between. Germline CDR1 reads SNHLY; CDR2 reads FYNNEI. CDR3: CASSATEPYGYTF. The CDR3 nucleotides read TGTGCCAGCAGTGCGACAGAGCCTTATGGCTACACCTTC.

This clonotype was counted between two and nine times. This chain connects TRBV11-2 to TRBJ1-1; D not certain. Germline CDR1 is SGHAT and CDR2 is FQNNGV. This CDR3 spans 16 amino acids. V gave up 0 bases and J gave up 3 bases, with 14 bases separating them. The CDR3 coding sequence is TGTGCCAGCAGCTTAGATGGACGACATGGAGACACTGAAGCTTTCTTT. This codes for CASSLDGRHGDTEAFF.

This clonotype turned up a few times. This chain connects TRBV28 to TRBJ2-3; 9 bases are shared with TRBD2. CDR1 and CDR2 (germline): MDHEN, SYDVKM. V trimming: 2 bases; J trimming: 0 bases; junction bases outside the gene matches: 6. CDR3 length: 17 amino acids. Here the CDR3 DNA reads TGTGCCAGCAGTTTAGGGTATCTAGCGGGGAGCACAGATACGCAGTATTTT. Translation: CASSLGYLAGSTDTQYF.

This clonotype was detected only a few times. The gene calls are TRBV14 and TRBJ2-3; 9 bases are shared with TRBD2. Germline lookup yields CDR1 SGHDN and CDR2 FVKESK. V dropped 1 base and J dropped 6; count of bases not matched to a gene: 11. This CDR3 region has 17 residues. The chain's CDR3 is CASSQVGPAGGPDTQYF. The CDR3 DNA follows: TGTGCCAGCAGCCAAGTTGGCCCCGCGGGAGGGCCTGATACGCAGTATTTT.

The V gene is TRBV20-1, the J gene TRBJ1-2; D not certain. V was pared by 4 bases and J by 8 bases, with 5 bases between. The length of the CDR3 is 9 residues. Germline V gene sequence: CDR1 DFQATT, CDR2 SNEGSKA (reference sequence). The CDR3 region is CSATGGYTF. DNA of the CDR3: TGCAGTGCTACGGGGGGCTACACCTTC.

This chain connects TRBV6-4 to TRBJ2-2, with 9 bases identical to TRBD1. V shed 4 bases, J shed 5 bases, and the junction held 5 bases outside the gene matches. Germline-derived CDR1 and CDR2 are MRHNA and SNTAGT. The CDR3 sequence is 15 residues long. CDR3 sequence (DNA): TGTGCCAGCAGTGCGACGGACAGGGGTACCGGGGAGCTGTTTTTT. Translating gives CASSATDRGTGELFF.

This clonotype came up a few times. CDR3 loop: CASSPPGAALVGELFF. CDR3 nucleotides: TGTGCCAGCTCACCACCGGGTGCAGCGCTCGTCGGGGAGCTGTTTTTT. This chain joins TRBV18 and TRBJ2-2; D unclear. CDR1 KGHSH and CDR2 LQKENI come from the germline V gene. This CDR3 has 16 residues. V lost 0 bases to trimming and J lost 7 bases, with 15 bases between them.

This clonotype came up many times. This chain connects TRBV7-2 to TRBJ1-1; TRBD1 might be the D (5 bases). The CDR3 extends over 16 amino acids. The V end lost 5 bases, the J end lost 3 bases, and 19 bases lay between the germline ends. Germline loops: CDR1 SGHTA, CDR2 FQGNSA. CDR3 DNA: TGTGCCAGCAGCCCACCGTGGAGGGGCCGGGACACTGAAGCTTTCTTT. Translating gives CASSPPWRGRDTEAFF.

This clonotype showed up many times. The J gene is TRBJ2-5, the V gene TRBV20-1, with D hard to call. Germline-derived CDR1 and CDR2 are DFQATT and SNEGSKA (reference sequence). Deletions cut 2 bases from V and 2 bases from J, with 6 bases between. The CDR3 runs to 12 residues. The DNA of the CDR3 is TGCAGTGCTAGAAACTTTCAAGAGACCCAGTACTTC. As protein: CSARNFQETQYF.

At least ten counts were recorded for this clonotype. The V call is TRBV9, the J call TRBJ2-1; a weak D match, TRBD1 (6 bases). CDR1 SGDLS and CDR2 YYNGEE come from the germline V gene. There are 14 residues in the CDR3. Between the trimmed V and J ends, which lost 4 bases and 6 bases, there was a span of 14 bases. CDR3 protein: CASSLFKTGNEQFF. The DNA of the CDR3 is TGTGCCAGCAGCCTATTTAAGACAGGCAATGAGCAGTTCTTC.

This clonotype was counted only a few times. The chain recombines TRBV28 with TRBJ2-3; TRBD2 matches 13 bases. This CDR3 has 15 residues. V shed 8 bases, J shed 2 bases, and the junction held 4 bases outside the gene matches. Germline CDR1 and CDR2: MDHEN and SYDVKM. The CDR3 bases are TGTGCCAGCGGGACTAGCGGGGCGTACACAGATACGCAGTATTTT. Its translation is CASGTSGAYTDTQYF.

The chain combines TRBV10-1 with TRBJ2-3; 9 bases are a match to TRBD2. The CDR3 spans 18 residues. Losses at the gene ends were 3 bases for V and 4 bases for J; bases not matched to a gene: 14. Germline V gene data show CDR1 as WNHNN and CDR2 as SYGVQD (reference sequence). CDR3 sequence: CASSEGGFGGLAPDTQYF. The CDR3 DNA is TGCGCCAGCAGTGAAGGGGGATTCGGTGGACTAGCGCCAGATACGCAGTATTTT.

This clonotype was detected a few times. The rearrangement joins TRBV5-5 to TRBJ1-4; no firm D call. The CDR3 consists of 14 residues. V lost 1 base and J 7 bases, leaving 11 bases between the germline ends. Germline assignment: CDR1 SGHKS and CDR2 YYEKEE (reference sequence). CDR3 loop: CASSLRQLGEKLFF. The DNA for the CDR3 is TGTGCCAGCAGCTTGCGTCAGCTCGGTGAAAAACTGTTTTTT.

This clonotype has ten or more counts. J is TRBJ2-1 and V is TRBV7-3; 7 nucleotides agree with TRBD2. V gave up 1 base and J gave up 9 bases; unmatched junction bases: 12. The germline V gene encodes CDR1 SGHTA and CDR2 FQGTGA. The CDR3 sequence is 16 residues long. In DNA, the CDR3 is TGTGCCAGCAGCTTAATTCCAGCGGGAAAGATACGTGAGCAGTTCTTC. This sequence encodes CASSLIPAGKIREQFF. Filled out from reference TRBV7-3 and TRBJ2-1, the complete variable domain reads GAGVSQTPSNKVTEKGKYVELRCDPISGHTALYWYRQSLGQGPEFLIYFQGTGAADDSGLPNDRFFAVRPEGSVSTLKIQRTERGDSAVYLCASSLIPAGKIREQFFGPGTRLTVL.

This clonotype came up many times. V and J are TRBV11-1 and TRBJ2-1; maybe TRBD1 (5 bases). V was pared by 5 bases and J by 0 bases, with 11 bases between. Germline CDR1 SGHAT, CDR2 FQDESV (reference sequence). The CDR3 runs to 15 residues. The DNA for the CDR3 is TGTGCCAGCAGCAACAGGCTAAGCTCCTACAATGAGCAGTTCTTC. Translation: CASSNRLSSYNEQFF.

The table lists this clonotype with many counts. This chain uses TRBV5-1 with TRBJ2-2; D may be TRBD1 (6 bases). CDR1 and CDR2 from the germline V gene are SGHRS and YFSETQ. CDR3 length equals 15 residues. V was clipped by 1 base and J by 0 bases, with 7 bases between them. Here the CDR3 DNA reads TGCGCCAGCAGCTTGAACAGGGCGAACACCGGGGAGCTGTTTTTT. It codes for CASSLNRANTGELFF.

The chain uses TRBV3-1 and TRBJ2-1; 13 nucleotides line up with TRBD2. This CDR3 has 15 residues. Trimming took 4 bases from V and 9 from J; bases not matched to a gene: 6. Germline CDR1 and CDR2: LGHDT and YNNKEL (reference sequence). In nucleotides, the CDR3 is TGTGCCAGCAGCCCTCGGACTAGCGGGAGTGGTGAGCAGTTCTTC. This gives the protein CASSPRTSGSGEQFF.

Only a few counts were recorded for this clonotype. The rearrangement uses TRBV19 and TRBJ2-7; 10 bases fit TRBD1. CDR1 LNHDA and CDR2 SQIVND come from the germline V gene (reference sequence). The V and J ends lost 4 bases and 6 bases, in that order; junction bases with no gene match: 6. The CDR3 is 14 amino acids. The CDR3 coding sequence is TGTGCCAGTAGTAGGACAGGGGGAAGTGGCGAGCAGTACGTC. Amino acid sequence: CASSRTGGSGEQYV.

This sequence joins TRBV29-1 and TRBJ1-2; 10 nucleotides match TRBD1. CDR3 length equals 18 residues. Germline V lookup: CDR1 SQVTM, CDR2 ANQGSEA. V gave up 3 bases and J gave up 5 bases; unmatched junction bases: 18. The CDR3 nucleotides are TGCAGCGTTGACAGCCAACCGGGACAGGGGATTAAAGGGTATGGCTACACCTTC. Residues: CSVDSQPGQGIKGYGYTF.

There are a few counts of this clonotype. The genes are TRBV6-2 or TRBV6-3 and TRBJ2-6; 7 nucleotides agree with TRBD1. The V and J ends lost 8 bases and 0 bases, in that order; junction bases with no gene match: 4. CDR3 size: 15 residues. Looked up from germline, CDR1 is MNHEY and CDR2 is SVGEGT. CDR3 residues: CASDRATSGANVLTF. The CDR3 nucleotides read TGTGCCAGCGACAGGGCGACCTCTGGGGCCAACGTCCTGACTTTC.

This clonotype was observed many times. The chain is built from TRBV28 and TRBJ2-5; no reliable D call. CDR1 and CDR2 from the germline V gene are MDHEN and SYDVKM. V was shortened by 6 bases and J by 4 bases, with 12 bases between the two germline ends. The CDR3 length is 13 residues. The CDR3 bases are TGTGCCAGCAGACTTATAAGTGGAGAGACCCAGTACTTC. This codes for CASRLISGETQYF.